Below, 16 T cell receptor beta chains from the same sample are listed, as sequenced in a study of shared clonotypes between healthy human individuals. Profiled with immunoSEQ multiplex PCR; TCRdb holds only in-frame clones, not every one. The repertoire holds 950,000 to 1,300,000 clones, with 60% to 80% as singletons. Source material: memory CD4+ T cells sorted from blood. Sample subset: CD45RA-negative fraction. All receptors derive from a man between 18 and 35 years old in good health.

This clone was detected a few times. The chain carries TRBV5-1 and TRBJ2-7; a possible D gene is TRBD1 (8 bases). V was clipped by 5 bases and J by 6 bases, with 18 bases between them. Germline V gene sequence: CDR1 SGHRS, CDR2 YFSETQ. This CDR3 is 14 amino acids long. CDR3 region: CASRSDRGLREQYF. The DNA for the CDR3 is TGCGCCAGCAGATCCGACAGGGGACTACGCGAGCAGTACTTC.

The chain joins TRBV5-5 to TRBJ2-3; D might be TRBD2 (5 bases). The ends were cut back, 9 bases at V and 3 bases at J, with 17 bases in the middle. The CDR3 has 14 residues. The germline CDR1 and CDR2 sequences are SGHKS and YYEKEE (reference sequence). The DNA for the CDR3 is TGTGCCACCACCGGAGGTCTGGGGACAGATACGCAGTATTTT. It yields the protein CATTGGLGTDTQYF.

The rearrangement uses TRBV18 and TRBJ2-7; D is ambiguous. The CDR3 contains 13 residues. Germline V gene lookup returns CDR1 KGHSH and CDR2 LQKENI. The V gene lost 4 bases and the J gene lost 2 bases, with 9 bases spanning the gap. CDR3 protein: CASSQTDTYEQYF. CDR3 nucleotides: TGTGCCAGCTCACAAACCGATACCTACGAGCAGTACTTC.

The chain is built from TRBV5-1 and TRBJ1-1; D unresolved. V was pared by 0 bases and J by 4 bases, with 13 bases between. The CDR3 has 15 amino acids. In germline, CDR1 is SGHRS, CDR2 YFSETQ. The CDR3, as DNA: TGCGCCAGCAGCTTGGGAGCGATCGCGGCCACTGAAGCTTTCTTT. This gives the protein CASSLGAIAATEAFF.

This clone was observed a single time. J is TRBJ1-5 and V is TRBV25-1; D not resolved. This CDR3 is 13 amino acids long. V lost 4 bases, J lost 4 bases, and 8 bases lay in between. Germline CDR1 MGHDK, CDR2 SYGVNS. CDR3 protein: CASSVGENQPQHF. The DNA for the CDR3 is TGTGCCAGCAGTGTCGGGGAAAATCAGCCCCAGCATTTT.

CDR3 residues: CASSTVPSSGANVLTF. The DNA of the CDR3 is TGCGCCAGCAGCACTGTACCCAGCTCTGGGGCCAACGTCCTGACTTTC. This chain joins TRBV5-1 and TRBJ2-6; D gene unclear. With 4 bases removed from V and 0 bases from J, the gap between germline ends came to 11 bases. Germline values: CDR1 SGHRS, CDR2 YFSETQ. The CDR3 runs to 16 residues.

The rearrangement uses TRBV14 and TRBJ2-2; the D is unclear. V lost 3 bases to trimming and J lost 7 bases, with 18 bases between them. This CDR3 spans 16 amino acids. Germline loops: CDR1 SGHDN, CDR2 FVKESK. The CDR3 reads CASSHVAPQHGGELFF. CDR3 in DNA: TGTGCCAGCAGCCATGTGGCCCCCCAGCATGGCGGGGAGCTGTTTTTT. Combining the CDR3 with reference TRBV14 and TRBJ2-2 gives the whole variable domain EAGVTQFPSHSVIEKGQTVTLRCDPISGHDNLYWYRRVMGKEIKFLLHFVKESKQDESGMPNNRFLAERTGGTYSTLKVQPAELEDSGVYFCASSHVAPQHGGELFFGEGSRLTVL.

To note about this clone: The junction departs from germline at one end; a sequencing error may be responsible. The chain recombines TRBV5-8 with TRBJ1-5, with 7 nucleotides matching TRBD1. The length of the CDR3 is 15 residues. Looked up from germline, CDR1 is SGHTS and CDR2 is YDEGEE. The CDR3 loop reads CASSLVTGNNQPQHF. CDR3 DNA: TGTGCCAGCAGCTTGGTGACAGGGAACAATCAACCCCAGCATTTT.

The chain couples TRBV9 to TRBJ2-3, with D uncertain. Trimming took 3 bases from V and 3 from J, leaving 14 bases between them. Germline CDR1 reads SGDLS; CDR2 reads YYNGEE. The CDR3 length is 15 residues. CDR3 DNA sequence: TGTGCCAGCAGCGGCCTTAGGGCGGTAACAGATACGCAGTATTTT. It specifies CASSGLRAVTDTQYF.

This clone was recorded a few times. This chain links TRBV30 with TRBJ1-1; perhaps TRBD1 as D (5 bases). This CDR3 is 13 amino acids long. CDR1 is GTSNPN and CDR2 is SVGIG in the germline V gene (reference sequence). Trimming cost V 6 bases and J 0 bases, with 11 bases left between them. This CDR3 is CACPGGVNTEAFF. The CDR3 DNA follows: TGTGCCTGCCCCGGGGGGGTGAACACTGAAGCTTTCTTT.

The V and J genes are TRBV7-2 and TRBJ2-5; 10 bases are shared with TRBD2. The end of the DNA is better explained by TRBJ2-7, so the J call may be wrong. The CDR3 spans 15 residues. CDR1 is SGHTA, CDR2 FQGNSA, per germline. CDR3 protein: CASSPRLAGSYEQYF. In DNA form, the CDR3 reads TGTGCCAGCAGCCCTAGACTAGCGGGCTCCTACGAGCAGTACTTC.

This clone was observed a handful of times. Different DNA sequences within this sample yield the same CDR3. The chain joins TRBV19 to TRBJ1-1; no definite D call. In germline, CDR1 is LNHDA, CDR2 SQIVND (reference sequence). This CDR3 has 13 amino acids. The germline V and J ends were trimmed by 4 bases and 1 base, with 7 bases remaining between them. The CDR3 is CASSTTANTEAFF. CDR3 in DNA: TGTGCCAGTAGTACAACCGCGAACACTGAAGCTTTCTTT.

V usage is TRBV7-2 and J usage is TRBJ1-5; 10 bases are a match to TRBD1. V shed 4 bases and J 4 bases; nucleotides not matched to a gene: 4. This CDR3 has 15 residues. Germline CDR1 is SGHTA and CDR2 is FQGNSA. The CDR3 is CASSWGQGKNQPQHF. Here the CDR3 DNA reads TGTGCCAGCAGCTGGGGACAGGGGAAAAATCAGCCCCAGCATTTT.

Concerning this clone itself: The sample contains more than one DNA sequence encoding this CDR3. This chain joins TRBV14 and TRBJ1-4; D is undetermined. Per the germline V gene, CDR1 is SGHDN and CDR2 is FVKESK. Between the trimmed V and J ends, which lost 4 bases and 4 bases, there was a span of 7 bases. The CDR3 has 13 amino acids. The CDR3 sequence is CASSRGLNEKLFF. In DNA form, the CDR3 reads TGTGCCAGCAGCCGGGGTCTTAATGAAAAACTGTTTTTT.

V usage is TRBV18 and J usage is TRBJ2-1; TRBD2 is a possible D gene (6 bases). V lost 6 bases to trimming and J lost 5 bases, with 17 bases between them. Germline V gene data show CDR1 as KGHSH and CDR2 as LQKENI. The CDR3 spans 15 residues. The CDR3 sequence is CASSPGTPVNNEQFF. The CDR3 DNA is TGTGCCAGCTCTCCCGGGACTCCGGTTAACAATGAGCAGTTCTTC.

V is TRBV6-1 and J is TRBJ1-1, with 10 bases aligning to TRBD1. The CDR3 is made up of 16 amino acids. V dropped 2 bases and J dropped 5; count of bases not matched to a gene: 8. CDR1 and CDR2 from the germline V gene are MNHNS and SASEGT. The CDR3 is CASSERDRGKKTEAFF. In DNA, the CDR3 is TGTGCCAGCAGTGAAAGGGACAGGGGAAAGAAGACTGAAGCTTTCTTT.